This T cell receptor beta chain was found in a study of blood T cell repertoires in COVID-19. The overall study: The United States, Italy and Spain provided the acute and convalescent COVID-19 samples. Nucleic acid was either cDNA or gDNA, and it came from T cells, B-cell-depleted T cells, or PBMCs.

Original data processing: Amplifying reference gene primers gave estimates of nucleated cell counts. Here immunoSEQ multiplex PCR was the method, and the copy in TCRdb shows in-frame clones only, minus some. The DNA gave D and trimming, while V, J and clone size come from that table. The sample holds 200,000 to 300,000 clones, 75% to 85% seen once. CDR1 ENHRY and CDR2 SYGVKD come from the germline V gene. Trimming removed 2 bases at V and 10 bases at J, with 15 bases between. The CDR3 covers 14 residues. The source of this sequence is a man aged 40-49 years who had recovered from COVID-19. The specimen was peripheral blood. The chain joins TRBV10-3 to TRBJ1-3; D might be TRBD1 (5 bases). The CDR3 loop reads CAISETEPGGTIYF. CDR3 bases: TGTGCCATCAGTGAGACAGAGCCCGGGGGGACCATATATTTT.